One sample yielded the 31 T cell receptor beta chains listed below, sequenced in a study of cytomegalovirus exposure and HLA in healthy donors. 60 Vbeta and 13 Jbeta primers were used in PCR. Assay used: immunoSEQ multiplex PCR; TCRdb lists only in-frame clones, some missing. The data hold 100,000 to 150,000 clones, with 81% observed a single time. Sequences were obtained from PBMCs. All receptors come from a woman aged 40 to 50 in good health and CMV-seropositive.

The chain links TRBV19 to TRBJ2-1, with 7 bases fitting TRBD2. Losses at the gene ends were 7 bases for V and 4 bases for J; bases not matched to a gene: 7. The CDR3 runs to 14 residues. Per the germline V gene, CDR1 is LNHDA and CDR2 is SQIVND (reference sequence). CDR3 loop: CASTPRGDYNEQFF. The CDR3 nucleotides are TGTGCCAGTACCCCCCGGGGGGATTACAATGAGCAGTTCTTC.

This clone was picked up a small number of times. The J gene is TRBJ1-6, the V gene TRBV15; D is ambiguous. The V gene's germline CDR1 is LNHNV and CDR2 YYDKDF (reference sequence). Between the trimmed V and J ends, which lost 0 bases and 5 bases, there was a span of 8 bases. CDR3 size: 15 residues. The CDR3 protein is CATSRDSADNSPLHF. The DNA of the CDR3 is TGTGCCACCAGCAGAGATTCGGCGGATAATTCACCCCTCCACTTT.

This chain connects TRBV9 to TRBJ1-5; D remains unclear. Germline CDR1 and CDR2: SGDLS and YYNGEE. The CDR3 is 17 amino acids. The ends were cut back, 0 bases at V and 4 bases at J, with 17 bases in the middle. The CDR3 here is CASSVERPGGSNQPQHF. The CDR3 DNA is TGTGCCAGCAGCGTAGAACGACCCGGAGGAAGTAATCAGCCCCAGCATTTT.

The CDR3 sequence: CASIGQGINYGYTF. Written as DNA, the CDR3 is TGTGCCAGCATAGGCCAGGGGATTAACTATGGCTACACCTTC. The chain recombines TRBV28 with TRBJ1-2, with D perhaps TRBD1 (6 bases). Germline V lookup: CDR1 MDHEN, CDR2 SYDVKM. V was trimmed by 7 bases and J by 1 base, leaving 13 bases between them. This CDR3 spans 14 amino acids.

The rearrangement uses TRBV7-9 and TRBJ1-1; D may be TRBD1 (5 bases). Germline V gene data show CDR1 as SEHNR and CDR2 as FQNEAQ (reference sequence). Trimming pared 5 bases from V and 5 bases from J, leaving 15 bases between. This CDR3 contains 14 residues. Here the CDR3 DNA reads TGTGCCAGCAGCAGAGACAGAGGACCAACTGAAGCTTTCTTT. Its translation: CASSRDRGPTEAFF.

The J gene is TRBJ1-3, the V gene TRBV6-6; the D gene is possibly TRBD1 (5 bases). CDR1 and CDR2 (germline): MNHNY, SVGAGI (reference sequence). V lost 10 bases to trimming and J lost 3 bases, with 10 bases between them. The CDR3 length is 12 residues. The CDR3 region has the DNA TGTGCCACCCGGGACTATGGAAACACCATATATTTT. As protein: CATRDYGNTIYF.

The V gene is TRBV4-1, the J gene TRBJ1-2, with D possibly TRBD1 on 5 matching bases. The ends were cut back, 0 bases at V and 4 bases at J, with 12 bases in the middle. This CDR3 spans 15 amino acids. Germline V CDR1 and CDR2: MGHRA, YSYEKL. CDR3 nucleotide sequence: TGCGCCAGCAGCCAAGAGGCGGGGACTCGCTATGGCTACACCTTC. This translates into CASSQEAGTRYGYTF.

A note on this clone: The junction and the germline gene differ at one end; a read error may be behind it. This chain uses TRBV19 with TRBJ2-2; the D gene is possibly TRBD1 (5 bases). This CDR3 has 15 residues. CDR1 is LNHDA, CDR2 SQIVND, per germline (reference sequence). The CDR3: CASSIYGAKTGELFF. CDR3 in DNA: TGTGCCAGTAGTATATATGGGGCGAAGACCGGGGAGCTGTTTTTT.

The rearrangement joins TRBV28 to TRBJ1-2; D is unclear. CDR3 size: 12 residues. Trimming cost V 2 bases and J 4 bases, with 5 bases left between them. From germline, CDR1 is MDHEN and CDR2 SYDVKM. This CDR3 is CASSLQSYGYTF. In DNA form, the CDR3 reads TGTGCCAGCAGTTTACAATCCTATGGCTACACCTTC.

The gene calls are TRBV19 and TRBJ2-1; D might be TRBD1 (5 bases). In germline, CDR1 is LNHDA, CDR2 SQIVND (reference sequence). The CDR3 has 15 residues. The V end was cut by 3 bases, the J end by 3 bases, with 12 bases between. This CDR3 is CASSIGGAGYNEQFF. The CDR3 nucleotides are TGTGCCAGTAGTATCGGTGGGGCTGGCTACAATGAGCAGTTCTTC.

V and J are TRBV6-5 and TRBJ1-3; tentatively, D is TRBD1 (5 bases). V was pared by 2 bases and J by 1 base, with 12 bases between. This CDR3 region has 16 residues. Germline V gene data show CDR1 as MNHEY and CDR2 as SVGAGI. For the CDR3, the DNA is TGTGCCAGCAGTTACGGTACAGGTGAATCTGGAAACACCATATATTTT. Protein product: CASSYGTGESGNTIYF.

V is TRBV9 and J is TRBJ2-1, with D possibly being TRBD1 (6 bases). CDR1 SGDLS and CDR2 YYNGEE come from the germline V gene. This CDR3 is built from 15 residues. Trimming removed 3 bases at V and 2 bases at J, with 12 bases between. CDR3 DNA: TGTGCCAGCAGCGCGGCACAGGGACCCTACAATGAGCAGTTCTTC. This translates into CASSAAQGPYNEQFF.

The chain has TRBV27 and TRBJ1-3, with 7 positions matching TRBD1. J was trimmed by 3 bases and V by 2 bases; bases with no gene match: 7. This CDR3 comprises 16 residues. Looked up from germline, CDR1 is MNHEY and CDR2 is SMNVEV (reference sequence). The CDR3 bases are TGTGCCAGCAGTTTACCCCGGACAGGACGTGGAAACACCATATATTTT. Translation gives CASSLPRTGRGNTIYF.

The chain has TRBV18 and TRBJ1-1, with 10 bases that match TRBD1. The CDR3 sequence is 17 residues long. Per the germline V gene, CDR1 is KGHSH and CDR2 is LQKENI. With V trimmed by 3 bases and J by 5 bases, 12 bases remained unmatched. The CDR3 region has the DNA TGTGCCAGCTCACCGTTCGATGCTCGACAGGGGGCAACTGAAGCTTTCTTT. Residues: CASSPFDARQGATEAFF.

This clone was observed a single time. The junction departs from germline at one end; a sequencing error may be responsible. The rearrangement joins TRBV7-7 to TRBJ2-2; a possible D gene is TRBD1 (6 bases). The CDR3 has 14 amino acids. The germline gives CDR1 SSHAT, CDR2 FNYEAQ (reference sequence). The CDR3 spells CASSFGTLSGELFF. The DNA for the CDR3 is TGTGCTAGCAGCTTTGGGACATTGTCCGGGGAGCTGTTTTTT.

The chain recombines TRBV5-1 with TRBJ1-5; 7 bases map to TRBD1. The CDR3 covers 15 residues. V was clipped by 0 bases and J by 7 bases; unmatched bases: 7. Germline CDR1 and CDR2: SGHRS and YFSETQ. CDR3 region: CASSLEGGAGQPQHF. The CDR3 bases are TGCGCCAGCAGCTTGGAAGGGGGCGCCGGGCAGCCCCAGCATTTT.

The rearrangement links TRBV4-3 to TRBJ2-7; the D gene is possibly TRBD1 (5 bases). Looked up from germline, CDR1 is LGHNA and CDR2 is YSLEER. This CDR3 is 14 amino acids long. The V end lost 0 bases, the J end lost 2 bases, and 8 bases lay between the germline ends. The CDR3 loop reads CASSQDRTTYEQYF. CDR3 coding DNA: TGCGCCAGCAGCCAAGACAGGACAACCTACGAGCAGTACTTC.

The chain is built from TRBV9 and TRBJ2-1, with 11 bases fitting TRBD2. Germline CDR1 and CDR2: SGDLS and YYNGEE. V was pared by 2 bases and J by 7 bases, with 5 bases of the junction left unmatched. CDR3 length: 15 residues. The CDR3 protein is CASSVTSGSLNEQFF. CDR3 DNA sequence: TGTGCCAGCAGCGTTACTAGCGGGAGCTTGAATGAGCAGTTCTTC. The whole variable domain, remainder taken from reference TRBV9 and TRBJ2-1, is DSGVTQTPKHLITATGQRVTLRCSPRSGDLSVYWYQQSLDQGLQFLIQYYNGEERAKGNILERFSAQQFPDLHSELNLSSLELGDSALYFCASSVTSGSLNEQFFGPGTRLTVL.

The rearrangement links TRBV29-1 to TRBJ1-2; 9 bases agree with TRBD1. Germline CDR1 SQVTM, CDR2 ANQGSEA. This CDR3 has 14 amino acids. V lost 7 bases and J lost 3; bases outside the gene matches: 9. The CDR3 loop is CSARQGERDYGYTF. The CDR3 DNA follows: TGCAGCGCCCGACAGGGGGAGAGAGACTATGGCTACACCTTC.

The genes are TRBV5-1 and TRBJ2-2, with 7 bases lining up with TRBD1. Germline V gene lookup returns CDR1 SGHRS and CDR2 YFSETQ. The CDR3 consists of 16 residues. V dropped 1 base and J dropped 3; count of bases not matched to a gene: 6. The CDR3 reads CASSLRSGGYTGELFF. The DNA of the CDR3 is TGCGCCAGCAGCTTGAGGTCAGGGGGTTACACCGGGGAGCTGTTTTTT.

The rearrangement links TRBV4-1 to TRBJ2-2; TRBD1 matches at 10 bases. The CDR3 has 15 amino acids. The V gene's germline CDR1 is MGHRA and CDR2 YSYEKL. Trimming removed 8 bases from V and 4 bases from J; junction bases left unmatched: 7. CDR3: CASHQTGGFTGELFF. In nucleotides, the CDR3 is TGCGCCAGCCATCAGACAGGGGGCTTCACCGGGGAGCTGTTTTTT.

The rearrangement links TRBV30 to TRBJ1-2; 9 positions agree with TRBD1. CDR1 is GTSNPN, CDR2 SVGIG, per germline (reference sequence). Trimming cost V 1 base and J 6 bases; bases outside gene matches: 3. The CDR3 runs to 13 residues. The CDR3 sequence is CAWSATGGDGYTF. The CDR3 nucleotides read TGTGCCTGGAGTGCTACAGGGGGCGATGGCTACACCTTC.

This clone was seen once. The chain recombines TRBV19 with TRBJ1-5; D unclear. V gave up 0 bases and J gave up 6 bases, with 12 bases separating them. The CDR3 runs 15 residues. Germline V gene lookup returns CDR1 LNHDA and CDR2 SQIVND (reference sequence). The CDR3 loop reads CASSIEGGWGQPQHF. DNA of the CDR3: TGTGCCAGTAGTATAGAAGGAGGTTGGGGTCAGCCCCAGCATTTT.

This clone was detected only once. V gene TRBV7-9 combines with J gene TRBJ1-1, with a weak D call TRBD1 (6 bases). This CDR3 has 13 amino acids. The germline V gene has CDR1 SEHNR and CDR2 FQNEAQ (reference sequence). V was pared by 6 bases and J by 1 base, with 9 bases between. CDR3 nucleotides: TGTGCCAGCAGTCGACAGGAGAACACTGAAGCTTTCTTT. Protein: CASSRQENTEAFF.

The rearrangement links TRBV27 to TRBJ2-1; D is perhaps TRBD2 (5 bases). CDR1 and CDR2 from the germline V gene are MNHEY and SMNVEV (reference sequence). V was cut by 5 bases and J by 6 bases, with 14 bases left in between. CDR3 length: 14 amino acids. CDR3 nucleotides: TGTGCCAGCAGTACGACGACTCGGGGCAATGAGCAGTTCTTC. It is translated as CASSTTTRGNEQFF.

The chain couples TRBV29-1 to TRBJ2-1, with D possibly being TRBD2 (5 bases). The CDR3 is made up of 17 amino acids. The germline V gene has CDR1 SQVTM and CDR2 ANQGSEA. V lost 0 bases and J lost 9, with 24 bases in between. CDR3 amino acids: CSVEDPSGSPWMGEQFF. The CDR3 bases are TGCAGCGTTGAAGATCCCTCGGGGAGCCCCTGGATGGGTGAGCAGTTCTTC.

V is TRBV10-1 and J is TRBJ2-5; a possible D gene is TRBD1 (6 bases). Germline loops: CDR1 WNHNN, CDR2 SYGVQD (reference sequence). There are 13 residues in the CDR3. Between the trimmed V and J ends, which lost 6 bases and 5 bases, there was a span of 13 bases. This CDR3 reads CASSPGQRETQYF. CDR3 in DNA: TGCGCCAGCAGCCCCGGACAGCGGGAGACCCAGTACTTC.

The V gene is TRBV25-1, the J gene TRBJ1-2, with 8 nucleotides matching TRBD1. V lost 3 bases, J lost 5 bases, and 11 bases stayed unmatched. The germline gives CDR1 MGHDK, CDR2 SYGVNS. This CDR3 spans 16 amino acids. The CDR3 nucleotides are TGTGCCAGCAGTGAGGGACAGGAGTTTGTCGGGTATGGCTACACCTTC. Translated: CASSEGQEFVGYGYTF.

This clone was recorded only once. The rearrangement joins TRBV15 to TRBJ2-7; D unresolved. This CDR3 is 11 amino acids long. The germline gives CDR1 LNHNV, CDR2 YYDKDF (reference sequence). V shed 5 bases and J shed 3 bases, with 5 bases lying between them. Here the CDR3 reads CATSRLYEQYF. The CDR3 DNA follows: TGTGCCACCAGCCGTCTCTACGAGCAGTACTTC.

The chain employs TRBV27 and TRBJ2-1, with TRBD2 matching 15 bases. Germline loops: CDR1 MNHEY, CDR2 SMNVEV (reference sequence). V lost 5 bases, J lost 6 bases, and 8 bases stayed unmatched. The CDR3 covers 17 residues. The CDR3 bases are TGTGCCAGCAGTGCGTGGCTGGGACTAGCGGGAGGCAATGAGCAGTTCTTC. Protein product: CASSAWLGLAGGNEQFF.

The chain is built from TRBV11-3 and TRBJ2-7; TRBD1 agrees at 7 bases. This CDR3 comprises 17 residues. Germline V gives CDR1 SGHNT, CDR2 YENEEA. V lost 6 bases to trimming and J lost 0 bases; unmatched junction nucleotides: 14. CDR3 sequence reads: CASRQPGQYPSSYEQYF. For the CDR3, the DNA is TGTGCCAGCAGGCAACCGGGACAGTACCCTAGCTCCTACGAGCAGTACTTC.